This TCR beta chain is drawn from a study of shared clonotypes between healthy human individuals. Germline CDR1 is SEHNR and CDR2 is FQNEAQ (reference sequence). This CDR3 spans 13 amino acids. With 9 bases removed from V and 4 bases from J, the gap between germline ends came to 15 bases. The method was immunoSEQ multiplex PCR; TCRdb's version includes in-frame clones alone and lacks a portion of them. Among some 2.3 million clones listed, over 85% were seen once. The V call is TRBV7-9, the J call TRBJ1-1; no reliable D call. The sequence came from a man younger than 30 in good health. Some clones in this sample may be carry-over from other donors' samples. What was sequenced was naive CD4+ T cells from PBMCs. Subset described: CD45RA+ positively selected. Written as DNA, the CDR3 is TGTGCCAGTAGCGCGGAGGATAGCACTGAAGCTTTCTTT. The encoded protein is CASSAEDSTEAFF.